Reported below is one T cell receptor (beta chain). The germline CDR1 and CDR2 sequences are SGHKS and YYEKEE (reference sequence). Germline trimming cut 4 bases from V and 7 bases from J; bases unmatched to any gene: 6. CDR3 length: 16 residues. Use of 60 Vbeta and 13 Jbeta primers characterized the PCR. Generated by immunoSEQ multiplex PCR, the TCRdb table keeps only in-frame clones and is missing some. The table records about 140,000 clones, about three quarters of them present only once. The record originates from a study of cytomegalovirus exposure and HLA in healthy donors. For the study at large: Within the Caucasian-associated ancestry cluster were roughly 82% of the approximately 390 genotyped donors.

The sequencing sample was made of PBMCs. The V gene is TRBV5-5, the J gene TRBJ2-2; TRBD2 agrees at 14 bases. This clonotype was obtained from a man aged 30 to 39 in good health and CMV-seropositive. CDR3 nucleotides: TGTGCCAGCAGCCCAGAGACTAGCGGGAGGGTCGGGGAGCTGTTTTTT. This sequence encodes CASSPETSGRVGELFF.